The clone carrying this TCR beta chain was seen once. Antigen specificity is unknown. The source of the sample is a study of cytomegalovirus exposure and HLA in healthy donors. At the level of the study: Researchers found that approximately 80% of fewer than 450 genotyped donors fell within the Caucasian-associated ancestry cluster. Notes on the study in general: Most sequenced TCRs were rare (though some public TCRs occurred in many donors). V- and J-gene trimming of TCR beta was linked (in a later analysis) to a missense DCLRE1C variant. HLA restriction was apparent for most CMV-associated TCR beta chains in a later analysis.

PCR used 60 Vbeta primers and 13 Jbeta primers. The repertoire was sequenced with immunoSEQ multiplex PCR; TCRdb's copy has only in-frame clones and lacks some. The sample carries 150,000 to 200,000 clones, around 80% recorded once. V trimming: 6 bases; J trimming: 6 bases; junction bases outside the gene matches: 4. The CDR3 is 13 residues long. Per germline, CDR1 SGHVS and CDR2 FNYEAQ. The chain has TRBV7-6 and TRBJ1-5; TRBD1 matches 8 bases. This TCR came from a woman in her 30s in good health and CMV-seropositive. Sequenced input: PBMCs. CDR3 coding DNA: TGTGCCAGCAGTCCAGGGGGCGTTCAGCCCCAGCATTTT. It codes for CASSPGGVQPQHF. The complete variable domain, with remaining parts taken from reference TRBV7-6 and TRBJ1-5, reads GAGVSQSPRYKVTKRGQDVALRCDPISGHVSLYWYRQALGQGPEFLTYFNYEAQQDKSGLPNDRFSAERPEGSISTLTIQRTEQRDSAMYRCASSPGGVQPQHFGDGTRLSIL.